The entry below gives a single T cell receptor beta chain sequence along with its context. The antigen remains unidentified. V was cut by 7 bases and J by 1 base, with 14 bases left in between. The CDR3 is 14 amino acids. The germline gives CDR1 MDHEN, CDR2 SYDVKM. This record belongs to a study of radiotherapy plus CTLA-4 blockade in lung cancer. Across the whole study: Disease control was present in under 35% of patients, and objective responses in about 19%.

Repertoires were generated with immunoSEQ multiplex PCR, while TCRdb's copy carries only in-frame clones and drops some. The top ten clones hold 0.75% to 0.85% of a sample with about 100,000 clones, around 82% of them seen once. General observations from the study: Among blood TCR repertoires after radiotherapy plus ipilimumab, tumor-derived clones expanded. Response was reportedly best predicted by early blood T cell clone dynamics, with interferon-beta.

Enrolled patients, whose metastatic non-small-cell lung cancer was chemo-refractory, received focal radiation plus CTLA-4 blockade with ipilimumab. The starting material was peripheral blood, obtained from a patient treated with radiotherapy plus ipilimumab. This chain uses TRBV28 with TRBJ2-7; D might be TRBD1 (5 bases). The sequence was obtained from a human donor with non-small cell lung cancer who had stable disease on radiotherapy plus ipilimumab. The CDR3 DNA sequence: TGTGCCAGCATTCAGGGCCGGCGGTCCTACGAGCAGTACTTC. Residues: CASIQGRRSYEQYF.